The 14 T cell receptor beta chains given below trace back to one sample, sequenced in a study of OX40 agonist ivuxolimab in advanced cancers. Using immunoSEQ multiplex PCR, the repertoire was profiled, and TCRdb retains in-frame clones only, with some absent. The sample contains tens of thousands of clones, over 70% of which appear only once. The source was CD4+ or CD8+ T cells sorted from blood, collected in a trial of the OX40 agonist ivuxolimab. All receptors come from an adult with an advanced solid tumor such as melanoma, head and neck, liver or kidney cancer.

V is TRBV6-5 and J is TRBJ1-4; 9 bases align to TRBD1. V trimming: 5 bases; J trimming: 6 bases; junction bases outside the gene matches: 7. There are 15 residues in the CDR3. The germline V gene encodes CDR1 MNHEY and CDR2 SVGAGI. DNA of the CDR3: TGTGCCAGCAGTCCGGGGACAGGGTCTCATGAAAAACTGTTTTTT. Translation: CASSPGTGSHEKLFF.

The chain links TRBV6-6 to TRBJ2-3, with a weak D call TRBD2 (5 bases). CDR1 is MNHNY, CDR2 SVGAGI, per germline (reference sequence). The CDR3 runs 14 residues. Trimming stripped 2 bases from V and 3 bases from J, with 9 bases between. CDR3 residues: CASSYVVATDTQYF. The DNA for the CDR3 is TGTGCCAGCAGTTACGTCGTAGCGACAGATACGCAGTATTTT.

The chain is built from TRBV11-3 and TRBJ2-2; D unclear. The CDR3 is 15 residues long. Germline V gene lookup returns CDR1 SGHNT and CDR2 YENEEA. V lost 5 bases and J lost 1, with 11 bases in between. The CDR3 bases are TGTGCCAGCAGCCAGACTCCGGGGAACACCGGGGAGCTGTTTTTT. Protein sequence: CASSQTPGNTGELFF.

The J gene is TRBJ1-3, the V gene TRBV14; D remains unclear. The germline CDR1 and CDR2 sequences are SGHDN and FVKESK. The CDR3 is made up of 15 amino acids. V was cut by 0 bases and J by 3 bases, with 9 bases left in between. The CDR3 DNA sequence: TGTGCCAGCAGCCAAGATTACGGCCTTGGAAACACCATATATTTT. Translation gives CASSQDYGLGNTIYF. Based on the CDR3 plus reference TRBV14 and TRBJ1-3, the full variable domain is EAGVTQFPSHSVIEKGQTVTLRCDPISGHDNLYWYRRVMGKEIKFLLHFVKESKQDESGMPNNRFLAERTGGTYSTLKVQPAELEDSGVYFCASSQDYGLGNTIYFGEGSWLTVV.

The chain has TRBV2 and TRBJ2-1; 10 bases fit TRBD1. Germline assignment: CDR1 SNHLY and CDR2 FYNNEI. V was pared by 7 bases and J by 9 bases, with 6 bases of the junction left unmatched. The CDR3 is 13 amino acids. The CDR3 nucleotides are TGTGCCAGCAACCGGGACAGGGGATTTGAGCAGTTCTTC. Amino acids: CASNRDRGFEQFF.

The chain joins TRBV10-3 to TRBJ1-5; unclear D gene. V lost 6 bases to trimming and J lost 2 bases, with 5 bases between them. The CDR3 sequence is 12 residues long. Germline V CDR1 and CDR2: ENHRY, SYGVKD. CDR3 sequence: CAIRTGNQPQHF. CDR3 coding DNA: TGTGCCATCAGGACGGGCAATCAGCCCCAGCATTTT.

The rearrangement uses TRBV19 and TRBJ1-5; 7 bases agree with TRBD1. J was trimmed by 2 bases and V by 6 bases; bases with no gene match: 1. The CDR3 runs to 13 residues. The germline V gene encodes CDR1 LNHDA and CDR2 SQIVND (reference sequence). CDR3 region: CASSTGGNQPQHF. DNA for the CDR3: TGTGCCAGTAGCACAGGGGGCAATCAGCCCCAGCATTTT. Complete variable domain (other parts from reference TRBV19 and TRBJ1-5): DGGITQSPKYLFRKEGQNVTLSCEQNLNHDAMYWYRQDPGQGLRLIYYSQIVNDFQKGDIAEGYSVSREKKESFPLTVTSAQKNPTAFYLCASSTGGNQPQHFGDGTRLSIL.

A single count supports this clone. The CDR3 loop is CASSLQGSTGELFF. For the CDR3, the DNA is TGTGCCAGCAGCTTACAGGGTTCCACCGGGGAGCTGTTTTTT. The rearrangement joins TRBV7-7 to TRBJ2-2, with D possibly being TRBD1 (5 bases). The CDR3 runs 14 residues. Trimming cost V 2 bases and J 4 bases, with 8 bases left between them. The germline gives CDR1 SSHAT, CDR2 FNYEAQ (reference sequence). Combining the CDR3 with reference TRBV7-7 and TRBJ2-2 gives the whole variable domain GAGVSQSPRYKVTKRGQDVTLRCDPISSHATLYWYQQALGQGPEFLTYFNYEAQPDKSGLPSDRFSAERPEGSISTLTIQRTEQRDSAMYRCASSLQGSTGELFFGEGSRLTVL.

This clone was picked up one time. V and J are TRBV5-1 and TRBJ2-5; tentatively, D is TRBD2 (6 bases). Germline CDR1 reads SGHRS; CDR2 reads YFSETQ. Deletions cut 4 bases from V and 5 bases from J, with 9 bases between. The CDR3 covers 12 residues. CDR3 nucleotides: TGCGCCAGCAGCCGGGGGTGGGAGACCCAGTACTTC. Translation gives CASSRGWETQYF.

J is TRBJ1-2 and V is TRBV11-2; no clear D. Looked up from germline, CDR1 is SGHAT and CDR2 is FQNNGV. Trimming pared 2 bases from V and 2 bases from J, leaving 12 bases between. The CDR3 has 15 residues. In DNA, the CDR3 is TGTGCCAGCAGCTTATGGCCGAGTGTGAACTATGGCTACACCTTC. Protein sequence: CASSLWPSVNYGYTF.

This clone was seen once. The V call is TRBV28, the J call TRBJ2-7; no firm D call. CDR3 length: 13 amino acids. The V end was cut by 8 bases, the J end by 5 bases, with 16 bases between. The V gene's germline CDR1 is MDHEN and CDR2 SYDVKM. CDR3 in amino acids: CASCQVASHEQYF. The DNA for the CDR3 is TGTGCCAGCTGCCAGGTAGCCTCGCACGAGCAGTACTTC.

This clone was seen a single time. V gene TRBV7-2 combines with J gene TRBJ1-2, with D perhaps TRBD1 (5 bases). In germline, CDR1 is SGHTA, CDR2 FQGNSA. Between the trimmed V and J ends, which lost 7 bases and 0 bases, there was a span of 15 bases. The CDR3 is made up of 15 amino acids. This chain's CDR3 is CASTVRDAANYGYTF. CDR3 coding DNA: TGTGCCAGCACAGTACGGGACGCGGCTAACTATGGCTACACCTTC.

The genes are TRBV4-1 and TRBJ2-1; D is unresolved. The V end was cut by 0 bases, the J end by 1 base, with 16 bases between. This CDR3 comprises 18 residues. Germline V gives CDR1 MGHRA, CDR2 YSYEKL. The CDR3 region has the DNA TGCGCCAGCAGCCAAGATCCGAGGATCGTAGGGTCCTACAATGAGCAGTTCTTC. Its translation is CASSQDPRIVGSYNEQFF.

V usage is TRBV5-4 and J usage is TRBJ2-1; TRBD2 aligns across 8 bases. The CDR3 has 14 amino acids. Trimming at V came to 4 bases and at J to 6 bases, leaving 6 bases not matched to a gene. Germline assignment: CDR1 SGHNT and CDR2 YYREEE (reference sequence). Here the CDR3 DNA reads TGTGCCAGCAGCAGATCAGCGGGAGCCAATGAGCAGTTCTTC. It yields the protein CASSRSAGANEQFF.